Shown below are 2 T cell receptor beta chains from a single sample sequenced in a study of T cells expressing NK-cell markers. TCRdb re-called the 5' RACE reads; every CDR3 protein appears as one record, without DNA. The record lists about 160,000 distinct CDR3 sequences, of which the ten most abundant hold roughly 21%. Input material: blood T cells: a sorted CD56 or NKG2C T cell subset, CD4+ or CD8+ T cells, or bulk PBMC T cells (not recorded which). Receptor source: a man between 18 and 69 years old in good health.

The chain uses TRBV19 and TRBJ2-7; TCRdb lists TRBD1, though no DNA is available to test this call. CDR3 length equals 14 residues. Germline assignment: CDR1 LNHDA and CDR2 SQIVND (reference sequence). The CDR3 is CASSPSWGLYEQYF.

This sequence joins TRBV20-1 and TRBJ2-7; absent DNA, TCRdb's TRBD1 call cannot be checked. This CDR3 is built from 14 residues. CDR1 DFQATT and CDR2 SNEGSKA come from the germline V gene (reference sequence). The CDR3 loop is CSARGTGTYYEQYF.